These 2 T cell receptor beta chains were sequenced from one sample in a study of blood T cell repertoires in COVID-19. This table comes from immunoSEQ multiplex PCR, and its TCRdb copy is limited to in-frame clones, with some not included. This table holds 95,000 to 150,000 clones, 79% found once. Sequenced: peripheral blood. Receptor source: a woman older than 75 with acute or convalescent COVID-19.

Only a few counts were recorded for this clone. Here the CDR3 DNA reads TGTGCCATAACGGGGACTAGCGTCACCGGGGAGCTGTTTTTT. Protein: CAITGTSVTGELFF. The V and J genes are TRBV10-3 and TRBJ2-2; 10 bases map to TRBD2. Trimming removed 9 bases from V and 4 bases from J; junction bases left unmatched: 5. This CDR3 is built from 14 residues. The germline V gene has CDR1 ENHRY and CDR2 SYGVKD.

This clone was counted once. The V gene is TRBV7-2, the J gene TRBJ2-1; 9 bases line up with TRBD1. CDR3 size: 14 residues. The germline V gene encodes CDR1 SGHTA and CDR2 FQGNSA. The ends lost 7 bases at V and 5 bases at J; junction bases unmatched: 6. CDR3 nucleotides: TGTGCCAGCACCCTGGACAGGGGAAACAATGAGCAGTTCTTC. Its protein product is CASTLDRGNNEQFF.